The source of this T cell receptor (beta chain) is a study of siplizumab effects on memory and regulatory T cells. Overall study results and limits: Both greater diversity than memory cells and a major contribution to the alloresponse seemed to characterize naive T cells. Naive or memory phenotype assignment was not possible for roughly 80-97% of proliferating CD4+ or CD8+ clones.

As to this clone: What it recognizes is unknown.

It was approximately 9.8 x 10^4 TCR templates that were assayed per sample. The repertoire was sequenced with immunoSEQ multiplex PCR; TCRdb's copy has only in-frame clones and lacks some. The sample contains 70,000 or so clones, roughly nine tenths of which appear only once. This TCR was recovered from a human donor in good health. The specimen sequenced was CD8+ T cells sorted from blood.

CDR3 bases: TGTGCCAGCAGCCCACTAGAGGTTAGCACAGATACGCAGTATTTT. Translation gives CASSPLEVSTDTQYF. The chain links TRBV5-5 to TRBJ2-3, with a weak D call TRBD2 (5 bases). This CDR3 is built from 15 residues. Trimming removed 4 bases from V and 0 bases from J, with 12 bases in between. The germline V gene encodes CDR1 SGHKS and CDR2 YYEKEE (reference sequence).